This passage covers 5 T cell receptor beta chains from one sample sequenced in a study of blood T cell repertoires in COVID-19. Measured with immunoSEQ multiplex PCR; TCRdb has only the in-frame clones, and not every one. The data show some 170,000 clones, about 79% seen once. The sample consisted of PBMCs or T cells enriched from blood (not recorded which). These receptors were taken from a man aged 50 to 60 who had recovered from COVID-19.

CDR3 sequence (DNA): TGTGCCAGCTCACGCGGACTAGCGGGGAGCACAGATACGCAGTATTTT. Translation gives CASSRGLAGSTDTQYF. V gene TRBV18 combines with J gene TRBJ2-3; TRBD2 matches at 12 bases. This CDR3 region has 16 residues. V was pared by 4 bases and J by 0 bases, with 2 bases of the junction left unmatched. Germline assignment: CDR1 KGHSH and CDR2 LQKENI.

J is TRBJ1-6 and V is TRBV27; 8 bases are shared with TRBD1. Germline V gives CDR1 MNHEY, CDR2 SMNVEV (reference sequence). The CDR3 runs to 15 residues. Unmatched junction bases numbered 5, after V lost 0 bases and J lost 10 bases. The DNA of the CDR3 is TGTGCCAGCAGTTTATCGGCAGGGGGCGGATCACCCCTCCACTTT. Protein product: CASSLSAGGGSPLHF.

The chain couples TRBV24-1 to TRBJ1-5; D possibly corresponds to TRBD1 (6 bases). The V and J ends lost 2 bases and 7 bases respectively, with 17 bases between them. Germline-derived CDR1 and CDR2 are KGHDR and SFDVKD. This CDR3 is built from 16 residues. In DNA, the CDR3 is TGTGCCACCAGTGATTCCGGACAGCCCGCAAGCCAGCCCCAGCATTTT. This sequence encodes CATSDSGQPASQPQHF.

The chain carries TRBV5-1 and TRBJ1-2; 8 nucleotides line up with TRBD1. V lost 4 bases to trimming and J lost 4 bases; unmatched junction nucleotides: 6. From germline, CDR1 is SGHRS and CDR2 YFSETQ. This CDR3 contains 14 residues. The DNA of the CDR3 is TGCGCCAGCAGCAAAGGACAGGGCGGCTATGGCTACACCTTC. Encoded protein: CASSKGQGGYGYTF.

This clone was counted between two and nine times. The chain has TRBV13 and TRBJ2-7; TRBD2 is a possible D gene (5 bases). From germline, CDR1 is PRHDT and CDR2 FYEKMQ (reference sequence). Trimming took 5 bases from V and 5 from J, leaving 10 bases between them. CDR3 size: 12 residues. CDR3 DNA sequence: TGTGCCAGCAGCCTCCCGGGGAACGAGCAGTACTTC. Its protein product is CASSLPGNEQYF.